A single sample is the source of the 25 T cell receptor beta chains below, sequenced in a study of blood T cell repertoires in COVID-19. Sequenced by immunoSEQ multiplex PCR; TCRdb stores in-frame clones only, minus some. The sample includes over 200,000 clones, 88% of them seen just once. The sample taken for sequencing was peripheral blood. These receptors were obtained from a young woman with acute or convalescent COVID-19.

The genes are TRBV7-6 and TRBJ1-1, with a weak D call TRBD1 (6 bases). This CDR3 has 14 residues. Deletions cut 5 bases from V and 3 bases from J, with 13 bases between. The germline V gene has CDR1 SGHVS and CDR2 FNYEAQ. The CDR3 loop reads CASSPGVGDTEAFF. In nucleotides, the CDR3 is TGTGCCAGCAGCCCAGGGGTCGGGGACACTGAAGCTTTCTTT.

V gene TRBV5-6 combines with J gene TRBJ1-2, with TRBD1 matching over 10 bases. The germline V gene has CDR1 SGHDT and CDR2 YYEEEE. V dropped 3 bases and J dropped 6; count of bases not matched to a gene: 8. CDR3 size: 15 residues. CDR3 residues: CASSSPGQGIDGYTF. The CDR3 bases are TGTGCCAGCAGCTCACCGGGACAGGGGATCGATGGCTACACCTTC.

V usage is TRBV5-4 and J usage is TRBJ1-6; 9 nucleotides match TRBD1. This CDR3 comprises 15 residues. CDR1 is SGHNT and CDR2 is YYREEE in the germline V gene (reference sequence). The junction had 4 bases not matched to a gene; V was cut back by 1 base and J by 8 bases. The CDR3 nucleotides read TGTGCCAGCAGCTTGACAGGGGGCTTGCATTCACCCCTCCACTTT. Translating gives CASSLTGGLHSPLHF.

V is TRBV5-1 and J is TRBJ2-1; TRBD2 matches at 10 bases. Germline lookup yields CDR1 SGHRS and CDR2 YFSETQ. CDR3 length equals 19 residues. V dropped 4 bases and J dropped 4; count of bases not matched to a gene: 17. In DNA, the CDR3 is TGCGCCAGCAGCCTTAACCCGACCTTAGCGGGAGGAGGATACAATGAGCAGTTCTTC. Translation: CASSLNPTLAGGGYNEQFF.

V and J are TRBV11-3 and TRBJ2-7, with D possibly TRBD1 on 5 matching bases. The CDR3 totals 15 residues. Trimming removed 6 bases from V and 3 bases from J, with 18 bases in between. Germline values: CDR1 SGHNT, CDR2 YENEEA. CDR3 nucleotides: TGTGCCAGCAGTAGTCGGACAAACCTAGACTACGAGCAGTACTTC. It translates to CASSSRTNLDYEQYF.

A single count supports this clone. The rearrangement links TRBV12-3 or TRBV12-4 to TRBJ1-1; D perhaps matches TRBD1 (5 bases). V lost 2 bases and J lost 2, with 6 bases in between. The CDR3 is 13 amino acids. The CDR3 nucleotides read TGTGCCAGCAGTTTATGGACAAACACTGAAGCTTTCTTT. It encodes CASSLWTNTEAFF.

This chain uses TRBV5-1 with TRBJ2-7; D gene unclear. There are 13 residues in the CDR3. V dropped 1 base and J dropped 2 bases, with 7 bases sitting between them. Germline V lookup: CDR1 SGHRS, CDR2 YFSETQ. The DNA of the CDR3 is TGCGCCAGCAGCTTGTCAACACCCTACGAGCAGTACTTC. As protein: CASSLSTPYEQYF. Using reference TRBV5-1 and TRBJ2-7 for the parts outside the CDR3, the full variable domain is KAGVTQTPRYLIKTRGQQVTLSCSPISGHRSVSWYQQTPGQGLQFLFEYFSETQRNKGNFPGRFSGRQFSNSRSEMNVSTLELGDSALYLCASSLSTPYEQYFGPGTRLTVT.

The chain carries TRBV6-5 and TRBJ1-2; 7 positions match TRBD1. With 6 bases clipped from V and 6 bases from J, the junction kept 13 bases outside the gene matches. This CDR3 is 15 amino acids long. Germline-derived CDR1 and CDR2 are MNHEY and SVGAGI. The CDR3 sequence: CASRITPGTADGYTF. CDR3 nucleotides: TGTGCCAGCAGGATTACGCCCGGGACAGCGGATGGCTACACCTTC.

This clone has just a few counts. This sequence joins TRBV19 and TRBJ2-3; TRBD1 agrees at 7 bases. Germline V gene sequence: CDR1 LNHDA, CDR2 SQIVND (reference sequence). V shed 3 bases and J 4 bases; nucleotides not matched to a gene: 4. The CDR3 spans 14 residues. The CDR3 spells CASSIRGIADTQYF. CDR3 sequence (DNA): TGTGCCAGTAGTATCAGGGGGATCGCAGATACGCAGTATTTT.

The DNA for the CDR3 is TGTGCCAGTACCCAGATGGCTAGCGGGAGAGAGACCCAGTACTTC. It is translated as CASTQMASGRETQYF. The chain joins TRBV19 to TRBJ2-5; 10 bases are shared with TRBD2. V shed 7 bases and J 4 bases; nucleotides not matched to a gene: 9. Per the germline V gene, CDR1 is LNHDA and CDR2 is SQIVND (reference sequence). The CDR3 is 15 amino acids. The complete variable domain, with remaining parts taken from reference TRBV19 and TRBJ2-5, reads DGGITQSPKYLFRKEGQNVTLSCEQNLNHDAMYWYRQDPGQGLRLIYYSQIVNDFQKGDIAEGYSVSREKKESFPLTVTSAQKNPTAFYLCASTQMASGRETQYFGPGTRLLVL.

This sequence joins TRBV10-1 and TRBJ1-1; D is ambiguous. V dropped 8 bases and J dropped 10 bases, with 11 bases sitting between them. The CDR3 totals 10 residues. The germline CDR1 and CDR2 sequences are WNHNN and SYGVQD (reference sequence). The CDR3 is CASPCPGAFF. The CDR3 DNA sequence: TGCGCCAGCCCCTGTCCGGGAGCTTTCTTT.

V usage is TRBV7-3 and J usage is TRBJ2-1; a weak D match, TRBD2 (5 bases). This CDR3 contains 14 residues. The germline V gene encodes CDR1 SGHTA and CDR2 FQGTGA. V was clipped by 1 base and J by 5 bases, with 9 bases between them. DNA for the CDR3: TGTGCCAGCAGCTTAAGCAGCGGAAACAATGAGCAGTTCTTC. Protein product: CASSLSSGNNEQFF.

CDR3 amino acids: CASSQVSGGSYNSPLHF. In DNA form, the CDR3 reads TGTGCCAGCAGCCAAGTTTCAGGGGGCAGCTATAATTCACCCCTCCACTTT. The chain combines TRBV14 with TRBJ1-6, with TRBD1 matching 8 bases. CDR3 length: 17 amino acids. Germline CDR1 and CDR2: SGHDN and FVKESK. Trimming removed 1 base from V and 3 bases from J; junction bases left unmatched: 5.

The V gene is TRBV2, the J gene TRBJ2-3; weak D call: TRBD2 (7 bases). The CDR3 is made up of 13 amino acids. Looked up from germline, CDR1 is SNHLY and CDR2 is FYNNEI. The CDR3 sequence: CASGGQVPDTQYF. The CDR3 bases are TGTGCTTCCGGGGGGCAGGTCCCAGATACGCAGTATTTT.

The CDR3: CASSIDRGNNQPQHF. The DNA for the CDR3 is TGTGCCAGTAGTATCGACAGGGGGAACAATCAGCCCCAGCATTTT. This sequence joins TRBV19 and TRBJ1-5; 9 bases map to TRBD1. Trimming at V came to 3 bases and at J to 3 bases, leaving 3 bases not matched to a gene. The CDR3 is 15 residues long. Per the germline V gene, CDR1 is LNHDA and CDR2 is SQIVND (reference sequence).

This chain joins TRBV5-4 and TRBJ2-2; 7 bases agree with TRBD2. V shed 2 bases and J 6 bases; nucleotides not matched to a gene: 7. This CDR3 has 15 amino acids. The V gene's germline CDR1 is SGHNT and CDR2 YYREEE (reference sequence). CDR3 loop: CASSFRLAVPGELFF. CDR3 in DNA: TGTGCCAGCAGCTTCCGTCTAGCGGTCCCCGGGGAGCTGTTTTTT.

This sequence joins TRBV10-3 and TRBJ1-1; 10 bases map to TRBD1. This CDR3 spans 14 amino acids. Germline V CDR1 and CDR2: ENHRY, SYGVKD. With V trimmed by 11 bases and J by 2 bases, 8 bases remained unmatched. The CDR3 reads CAYRDRGTNTEAFF. CDR3 coding DNA: TGTGCCTACCGGGACAGGGGAACAAACACTGAAGCTTTCTTT.

CDR3: CASRAGLAGGNEQFF. CDR3 nucleotide sequence: TGTGCCAGCAGGGCGGGACTAGCGGGCGGCAATGAGCAGTTCTTC. V gene TRBV7-8 combines with J gene TRBJ2-1, with 12 bases lining up with TRBD2. Germline V CDR1 and CDR2: SGHVS, FQNEAQ. CDR3 length: 15 residues. J gave up 6 bases and V 6 bases, and 6 bases lay outside the gene matches.

This sequence joins TRBV6-5 and TRBJ2-7; 8 nucleotides agree with TRBD2. In germline, CDR1 is MNHEY, CDR2 SVGAGI. Trimming at V came to 6 bases and at J to 2 bases, leaving 9 bases not matched to a gene. CDR3 size: 15 residues. The DNA for the CDR3 is TGTGCCAGCAGAAGCGACGGGGGACTAGCCTACGAGCAGTACTTC. Its translation: CASRSDGGLAYEQYF.

The CDR3, as DNA: TGCGCCAGCAGCTTGGTCCCAGGGGGCGATCAGCCCCAGCATTTT. Its translation is CASSLVPGGDQPQHF. The rearrangement links TRBV5-1 to TRBJ1-5; 8 bases agree with TRBD1. Trimming removed 0 bases from V and 5 bases from J; junction bases left unmatched: 4. CDR1 SGHRS and CDR2 YFSETQ come from the germline V gene. The CDR3 consists of 15 residues.

This clone showed up just once. The chain recombines TRBV6-1 with TRBJ2-7; D is ambiguous. The CDR3 runs to 14 residues. The ends were cut back, 5 bases at V and 3 bases at J, with 14 bases in the middle. Per the germline V gene, CDR1 is MNHNS and CDR2 is SASEGT. CDR3 DNA: TGTGCCAGCAGTTCATCCATGAGAATCTACGAGCAGTACTTC. As protein: CASSSSMRIYEQYF.

The chain uses TRBV6-2 or TRBV6-3 and TRBJ2-4, with 8 bases fitting TRBD2. The CDR3 spans 13 residues. Germline V gene lookup returns CDR1 MNHEY and CDR2 SVGEGT. V lost 4 bases and J lost 7; bases outside the gene matches: 3. The CDR3: CASSLASGNIQYF. The CDR3 DNA is TGTGCCAGCAGTTTGGCTAGCGGGAACATTCAGTACTTC.

V is TRBV12-3 or TRBV12-4 and J is TRBJ2-7; 10 bases are shared with TRBD1. CDR3 size: 13 residues. The V segment lost 6 bases and the J segment 5 bases; nucleotides outside the gene matches: 4. The CDR3 reads CASSRDRGHEQYF. The CDR3 bases are TGTGCCAGCAGCCGAGACAGGGGGCACGAGCAGTACTTC.

The rearrangement uses TRBV19 and TRBJ2-2; maybe TRBD2 (6 bases). V dropped 4 bases and J dropped 6 bases, with 12 bases sitting between them. Looked up from germline, CDR1 is LNHDA and CDR2 is SQIVND (reference sequence). This CDR3 has 14 amino acids. CDR3 protein: CASSTGTRPGELFF. Here the CDR3 DNA reads TGTGCCAGTAGTACCGGGACTCGCCCCGGGGAGCTGTTTTTT.

This chain's CDR3 is CASSPDRGMAPLHF. The CDR3 DNA reads TGTGCCAGCAGTCCCGACAGGGGTATGGCACCCCTCCACTTT. J is TRBJ1-6 and V is TRBV6-5, with 8 bases fitting TRBD1. Germline lookup yields CDR1 MNHEY and CDR2 SVGAGI. Trimming removed 5 bases from V and 11 bases from J; junction bases left unmatched: 8. CDR3 length: 14 residues.